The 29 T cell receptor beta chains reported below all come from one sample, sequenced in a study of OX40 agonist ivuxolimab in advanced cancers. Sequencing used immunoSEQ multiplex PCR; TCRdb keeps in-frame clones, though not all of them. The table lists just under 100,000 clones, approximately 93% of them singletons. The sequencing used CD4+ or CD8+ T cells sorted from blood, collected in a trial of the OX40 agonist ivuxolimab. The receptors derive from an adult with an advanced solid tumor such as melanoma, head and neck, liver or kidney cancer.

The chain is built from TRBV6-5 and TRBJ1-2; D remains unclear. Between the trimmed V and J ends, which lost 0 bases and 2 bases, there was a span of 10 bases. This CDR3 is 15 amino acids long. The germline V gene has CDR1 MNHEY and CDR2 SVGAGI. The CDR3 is CASSYSSLMNYGYTF. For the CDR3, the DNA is TGTGCCAGCAGTTACTCGAGCCTGATGAACTATGGCTACACCTTC.

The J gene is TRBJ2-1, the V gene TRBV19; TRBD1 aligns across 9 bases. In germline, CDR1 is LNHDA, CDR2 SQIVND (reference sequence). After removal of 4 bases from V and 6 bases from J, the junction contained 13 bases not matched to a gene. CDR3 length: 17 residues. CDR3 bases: TGTGCCAGTAGTAGTTGGTACAGGGGGCGCCTAGGCAATGAGCAGTTCTTC. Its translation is CASSSWYRGRLGNEQFF.

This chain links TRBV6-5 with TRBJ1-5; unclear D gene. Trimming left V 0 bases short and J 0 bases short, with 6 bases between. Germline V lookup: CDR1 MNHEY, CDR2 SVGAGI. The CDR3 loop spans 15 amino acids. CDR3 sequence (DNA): TGTGCCAGCAGTTACTCCTTTAATAGCAATCAGCCCCAGCATTTT. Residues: CASSYSFNSNQPQHF.

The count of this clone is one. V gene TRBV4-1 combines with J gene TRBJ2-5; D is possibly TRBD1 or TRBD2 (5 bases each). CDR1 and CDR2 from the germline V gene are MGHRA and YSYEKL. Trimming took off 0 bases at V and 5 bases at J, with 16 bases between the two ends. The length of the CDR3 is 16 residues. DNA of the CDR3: TGCGCCAGCAGCCAAGAAGACGGCAGGTGGGGGGAGACCCAGTACTTC. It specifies CASSQEDGRWGETQYF.

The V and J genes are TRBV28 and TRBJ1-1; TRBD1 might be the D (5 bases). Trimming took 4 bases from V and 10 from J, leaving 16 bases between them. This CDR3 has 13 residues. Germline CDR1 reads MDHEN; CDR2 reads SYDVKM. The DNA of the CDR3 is TGTGCCAGCAGTTCGGGACGGCGGGGGGGAGCTTTCTTT. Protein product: CASSSGRRGGAFF.

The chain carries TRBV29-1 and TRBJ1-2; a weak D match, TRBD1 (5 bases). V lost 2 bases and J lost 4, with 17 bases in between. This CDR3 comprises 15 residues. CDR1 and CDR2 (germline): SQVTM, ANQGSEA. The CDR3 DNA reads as TGCAGCGTTGAATTCCTCAGGGCGACCTTCTATGGCTACACCTTC. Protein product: CSVEFLRATFYGYTF.

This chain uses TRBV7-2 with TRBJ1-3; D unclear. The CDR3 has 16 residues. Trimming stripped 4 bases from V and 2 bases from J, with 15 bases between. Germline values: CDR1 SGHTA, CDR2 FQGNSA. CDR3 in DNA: TGTGCCAGCAGCTCTTACACCCCCCGGACTGGAAACACCATATATTTT. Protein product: CASSSYTPRTGNTIYF. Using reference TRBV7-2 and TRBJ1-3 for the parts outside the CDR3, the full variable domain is GAGVSQSPSNKVTEKGKDVELRCDPISGHTALYWYRQSLGQGLEFLIYFQGNSAPDKSGLPSDRFSAERTGGSVSTLTIQRTQQEDSAVYLCASSSYTPRTGNTIYFGEGSWLTVV.

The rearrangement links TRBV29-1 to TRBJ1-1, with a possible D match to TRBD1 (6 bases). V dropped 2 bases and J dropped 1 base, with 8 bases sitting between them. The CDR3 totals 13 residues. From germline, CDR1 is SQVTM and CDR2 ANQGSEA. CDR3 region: CSVERTENTEAFF. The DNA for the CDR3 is TGCAGCGTTGAACGGACAGAGAACACTGAAGCTTTCTTT. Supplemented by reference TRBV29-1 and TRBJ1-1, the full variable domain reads SAVISQKPSRDICQRGTSLTIQCQVDSQVTMMFWYRQQPGQSLTLIATANQGSEATYESGFVIDKFPISRPNLTFSTLTVSNMSPEDSSIYLCSVERTENTEAFFGQGTRLTVV.

CDR3 loop: CASSTSSRPSSYNEQFF. CDR3 in DNA: TGTGCCAGCTCAACGTCGTCTCGACCTAGCTCCTACAATGAGCAGTTCTTC. The chain employs TRBV18 and TRBJ2-1; D is unresolved. Trimming took 5 bases from V and 0 from J, leaving 17 bases between them. Germline CDR1 reads KGHSH; CDR2 reads LQKENI. CDR3 size: 17 residues.

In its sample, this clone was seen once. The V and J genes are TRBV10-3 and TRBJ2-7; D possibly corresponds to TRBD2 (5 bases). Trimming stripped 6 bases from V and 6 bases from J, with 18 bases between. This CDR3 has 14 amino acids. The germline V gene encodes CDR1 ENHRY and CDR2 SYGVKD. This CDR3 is CAISRLEERREQYF. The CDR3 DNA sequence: TGTGCCATCAGCCGACTTGAAGAGCGGCGCGAGCAGTACTTC.

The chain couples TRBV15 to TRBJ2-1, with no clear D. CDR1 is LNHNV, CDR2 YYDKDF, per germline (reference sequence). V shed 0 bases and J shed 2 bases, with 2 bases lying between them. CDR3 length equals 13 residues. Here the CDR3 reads CATSRDTYNEQFF. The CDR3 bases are TGTGCCACCAGCAGAGACACCTACAATGAGCAGTTCTTC.

CDR3 sequence: CASSFSESNYGYTF. The DNA for the CDR3 is TGTGCCAGCAGTTTCAGTGAATCTAACTATGGCTACACCTTC. The V and J genes are TRBV6-6 and TRBJ1-2, with unresolved D. Trimming left V 4 bases short and J 0 bases short, with 9 bases between. CDR3 size: 14 residues. In germline, CDR1 is MNHNY, CDR2 SVGAGI (reference sequence).

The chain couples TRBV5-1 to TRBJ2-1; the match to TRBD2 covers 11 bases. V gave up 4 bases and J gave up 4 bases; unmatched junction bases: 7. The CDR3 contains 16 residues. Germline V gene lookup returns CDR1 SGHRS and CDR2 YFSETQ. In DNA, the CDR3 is TGCGCCAGCAGCGTCGGGACTAGCGGATTTTACAATGAGCAGTTCTTC. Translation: CASSVGTSGFYNEQFF.

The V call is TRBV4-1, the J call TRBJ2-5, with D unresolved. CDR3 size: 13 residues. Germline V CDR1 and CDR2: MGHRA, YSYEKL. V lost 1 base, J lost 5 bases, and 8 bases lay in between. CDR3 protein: CASSQADWETQYF. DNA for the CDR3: TGCGCCAGCAGCCAAGCCGATTGGGAGACCCAGTACTTC.

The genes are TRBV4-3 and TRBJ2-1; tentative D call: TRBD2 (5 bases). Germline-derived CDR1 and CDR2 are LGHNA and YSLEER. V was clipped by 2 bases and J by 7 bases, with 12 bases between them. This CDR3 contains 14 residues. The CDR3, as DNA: TGCGCCAGCAGCCAAACTAGTTTACTTAATGAGCAGTTCTTC. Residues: CASSQTSLLNEQFF.

CDR3: CASSGTGVPAGELFF. As DNA, the CDR3 is TGTGCCAGCAGCGGGACAGGGGTCCCCGCCGGGGAGCTGTTTTTT. The chain is built from TRBV9 and TRBJ2-2; TRBD1 matches 9 bases. The J segment lost 6 bases and the V segment lost 3 bases, leaving 6 bases of the junction unmatched. This CDR3 comprises 15 residues. CDR1 SGDLS and CDR2 YYNGEE come from the germline V gene.

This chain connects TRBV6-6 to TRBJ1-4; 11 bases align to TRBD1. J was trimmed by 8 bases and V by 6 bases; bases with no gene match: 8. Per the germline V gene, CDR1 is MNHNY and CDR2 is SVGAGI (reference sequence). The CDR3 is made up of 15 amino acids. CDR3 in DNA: TGTGCCAGCAGATCCCCGGGACAGGGGGGAGAAAAACTGTTTTTT. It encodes CASRSPGQGGEKLFF.

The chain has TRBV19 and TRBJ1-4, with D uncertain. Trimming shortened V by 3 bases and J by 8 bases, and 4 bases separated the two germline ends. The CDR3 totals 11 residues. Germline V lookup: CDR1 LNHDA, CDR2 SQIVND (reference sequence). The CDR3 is CASSMREKLFF. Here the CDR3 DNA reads TGTGCCAGTAGTATGCGGGAAAAACTGTTTTTT. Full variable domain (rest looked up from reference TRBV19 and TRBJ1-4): DGGITQSPKYLFRKEGQNVTLSCEQNLNHDAMYWYRQDPGQGLRLIYYSQIVNDFQKGDIAEGYSVSREKKESFPLTVTSAQKNPTAFYLCASSMREKLFFGSGTQLSVL.

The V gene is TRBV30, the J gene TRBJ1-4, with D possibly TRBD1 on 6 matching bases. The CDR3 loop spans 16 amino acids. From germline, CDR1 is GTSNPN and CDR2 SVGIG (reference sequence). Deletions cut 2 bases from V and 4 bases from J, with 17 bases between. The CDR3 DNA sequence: TGTGCCTGGAGTCCTCTCAGGGGTGGTGGTAATGAAAAACTGTTTTTT. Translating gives CAWSPLRGGGNEKLFF.

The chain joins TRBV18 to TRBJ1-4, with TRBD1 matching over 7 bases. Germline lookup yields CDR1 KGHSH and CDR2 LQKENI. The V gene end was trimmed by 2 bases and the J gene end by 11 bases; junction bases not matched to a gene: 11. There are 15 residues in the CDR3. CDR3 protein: CASSPGDRDWRKLFF. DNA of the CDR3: TGTGCCAGCTCACCAGGAGACAGGGATTGGAGGAAACTGTTTTTT.

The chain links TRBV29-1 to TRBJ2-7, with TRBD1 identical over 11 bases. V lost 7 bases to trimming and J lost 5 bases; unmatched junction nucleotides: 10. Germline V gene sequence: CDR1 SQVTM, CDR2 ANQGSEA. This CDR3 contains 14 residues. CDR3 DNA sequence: TGCAGCGCCGGCGCCGGGACAGGGGGTCACGAGCAGTACTTC. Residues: CSAGAGTGGHEQYF.

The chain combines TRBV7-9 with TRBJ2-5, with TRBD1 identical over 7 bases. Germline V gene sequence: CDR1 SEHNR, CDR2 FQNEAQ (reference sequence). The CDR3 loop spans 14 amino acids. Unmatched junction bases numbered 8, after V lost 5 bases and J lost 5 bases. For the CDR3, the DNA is TGTGCCAGCAGCCCAAGACAGGGCCCGGAGACCCAGTACTTC. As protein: CASSPRQGPETQYF.

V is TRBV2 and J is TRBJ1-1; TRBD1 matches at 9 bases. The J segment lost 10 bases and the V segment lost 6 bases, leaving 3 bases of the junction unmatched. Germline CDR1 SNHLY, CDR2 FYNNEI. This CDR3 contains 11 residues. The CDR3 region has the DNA TGTGCCAGCAGGGAGGACAGGGGAGCTTTCTTT. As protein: CASREDRGAFF.

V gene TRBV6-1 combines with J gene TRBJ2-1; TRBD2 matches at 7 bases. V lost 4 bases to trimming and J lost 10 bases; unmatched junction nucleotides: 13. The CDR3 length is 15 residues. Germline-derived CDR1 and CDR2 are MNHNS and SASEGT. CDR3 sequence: CASSGQWGGGREQFF. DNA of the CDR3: TGTGCCAGCAGTGGGCAGTGGGGGGGTGGCCGAGAGCAGTTCTTC.

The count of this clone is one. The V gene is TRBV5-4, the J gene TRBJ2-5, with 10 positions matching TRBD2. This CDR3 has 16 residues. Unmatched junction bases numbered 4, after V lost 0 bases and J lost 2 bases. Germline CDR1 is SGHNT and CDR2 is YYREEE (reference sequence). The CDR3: CASSLGLAGTQETQYF. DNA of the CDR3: TGTGCCAGCAGCTTGGGACTAGCGGGTACTCAAGAGACCCAGTACTTC. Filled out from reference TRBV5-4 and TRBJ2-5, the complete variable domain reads ETGVTQSPTHLIKTRGQQVTLRCSSQSGHNTVSWYQQALGQGPQFIFQYYREEENGRGNFPPRFSGLQFPNYSSELNVNALELDDSALYLCASSLGLAGTQETQYFGPGTRLLVL.

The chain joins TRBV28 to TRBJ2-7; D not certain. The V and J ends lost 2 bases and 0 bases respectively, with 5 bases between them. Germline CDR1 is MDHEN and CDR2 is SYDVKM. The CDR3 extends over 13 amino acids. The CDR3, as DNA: TGTGCCAGCAGTTTACAGGACTCCTACGAGCAGTACTTC. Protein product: CASSLQDSYEQYF.

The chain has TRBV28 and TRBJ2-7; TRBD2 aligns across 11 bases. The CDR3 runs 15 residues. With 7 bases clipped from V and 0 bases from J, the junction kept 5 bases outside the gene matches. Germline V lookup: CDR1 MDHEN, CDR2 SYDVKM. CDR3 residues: CASIPSGRSSYEQYF. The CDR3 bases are TGTGCCAGCATTCCTAGCGGGAGGTCCTCCTACGAGCAGTACTTC.

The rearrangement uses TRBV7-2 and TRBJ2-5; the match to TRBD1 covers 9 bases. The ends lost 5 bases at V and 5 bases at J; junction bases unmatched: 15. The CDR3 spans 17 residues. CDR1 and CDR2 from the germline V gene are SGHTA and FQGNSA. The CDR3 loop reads CASSTDRGTLGRETQYF. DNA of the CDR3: TGTGCCAGCAGCACTGACAGGGGGACCTTAGGTCGGGAGACCCAGTACTTC.

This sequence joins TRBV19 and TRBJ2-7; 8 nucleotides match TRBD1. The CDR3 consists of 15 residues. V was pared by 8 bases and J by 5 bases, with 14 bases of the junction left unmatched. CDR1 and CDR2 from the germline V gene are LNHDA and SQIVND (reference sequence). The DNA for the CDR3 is TGTGCCAGTTCCTACTGGGCAGGGGGCTATAACGAGCAGTACTTC. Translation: CASSYWAGGYNEQYF.